The 13 T cell receptor beta chains below all came from one sample that was sequenced in a study of blood T cells in healthy people across ages. Using a J-beta primer mix together with a sample-barcoded 5' primer, a second PCR was run for roughly 7 to 11 cycles. Using its own MiXCR run on the 5' RACE reads, TCRdb lists one record per CDR3 protein. Here the sample spans about 1.8 million distinct CDR3 sequences, around 48% being singletons. The sample comprised blood. Receptors were obtained from a woman aged 40-49 years in good health.

The V gene is TRBV7-2, the J gene TRBJ2-3; 10 nucleotides match TRBD2. Germline lookup yields CDR1 SGHTA and CDR2 FQGNSA. Germline trimming cut 4 bases from V and 2 bases from J; bases unmatched to any gene: 9. The CDR3 has 17 amino acids. CDR3 sequence reads: CASSSEGTSVITDTQYF. For the CDR3, the DNA is TGTGCCAGCAGCTCGGAGGGGACTAGCGTTATCACAGATACGCAGTATTTT.

The V gene is TRBV15, the J gene TRBJ2-3; TRBD1 aligns across 8 bases. Germline CDR1 LNHNV, CDR2 YYDKDF (reference sequence). Trimming removed 0 bases from V and 0 bases from J; junction bases left unmatched: 11. The CDR3 is 19 residues long. This chain's CDR3 is CATSRDSDRDRASTDTQYF. The CDR3 bases are TGTGCCACCAGCAGAGATTCGGACAGGGATCGGGCTAGCACAGATACGCAGTATTTT.

J is TRBJ2-6 and V is TRBV7-8; TRBD1 or TRBD2 may be the D gene (6 bases each). Germline-derived CDR1 and CDR2 are SGHVS and FQNEAQ. The V and J ends lost 2 bases and 2 bases respectively, with 10 bases between them. The CDR3 covers 16 residues. This CDR3 reads CASSLSGAAGANVLTF. CDR3 in DNA: TGTGCCAGCAGCTTATCGGGGGCGGCTGGGGCCAACGTCCTGACTTTC.

The chain links TRBV28 to TRBJ2-5, with D possibly being TRBD1 or TRBD2 (5 bases each). This CDR3 is 16 amino acids long. The V end was cut by 2 bases, the J end by 5 bases, with 18 bases between. The germline gives CDR1 MDHEN, CDR2 SYDVKM. The CDR3 DNA reads TGTGCCAGCAGTTTAGGGGACGGAGCCTGGGTGGAGACCCAGTACTTC. Translation gives CASSLGDGAWVETQYF.

The chain employs TRBV6-2 or TRBV6-3 and TRBJ2-5; 11 nucleotides match TRBD1. The CDR3 length is 15 residues. Trimming took 6 bases from V and 3 from J; bases not matched to a gene: 6. CDR1 is MNHEY, CDR2 SVGEGT, per germline. CDR3 bases: TGTGCCAGCAGGATCGGGACAGGGGGAAAAGAGACCCAGTACTTC. Translating it yields CASRIGTGGKETQYF.

The CDR3 region has the DNA TGTGCCAGCACTGGAACGGTCCGGGGCGCTAACTATGGCTACACCTTC. Protein sequence: CASTGTVRGANYGYTF. The V gene is TRBV6-2 or TRBV6-3, the J gene TRBJ1-2, with D possibly being TRBD1 (5 bases). This CDR3 spans 16 amino acids. V was cut by 7 bases and J by 0 bases, with 18 bases left in between. Germline V gene sequence: CDR1 MNHEY, CDR2 SVGEGT.

This chain links TRBV29-1 with TRBJ2-1, with 8 nucleotides matching TRBD1. This CDR3 spans 14 amino acids. J was trimmed by 8 bases and V by 6 bases; bases with no gene match: 12. CDR1 is SQVTM, CDR2 ANQGSEA, per germline. Here the CDR3 reads CSVDGQGGPYEQFF. In DNA, the CDR3 is TGCAGCGTCGATGGACAGGGTGGTCCGTATGAGCAGTTCTTC.

As to this clonotype: One junction end does not reproduce the germline sequence, and a read error may be involved. The V gene is TRBV20-1, the J gene TRBJ2-3; the match to TRBD2 covers 11 bases. The CDR3 totals 15 residues. Germline V lookup: CDR1 DFQATT, CDR2 SNEGSKA (reference sequence). Here the CDR3 reads CSARTSGGITGTQYF. The CDR3 DNA follows: TGCAGTGCGAGAACTAGCGGGGGAATAACAGGTACGCAGTATTTT.

This sequence joins TRBV2 and TRBJ1-1; a possible D gene is TRBD1 (6 bases). CDR3 length: 13 amino acids. Deletions cut 3 bases from V and 7 bases from J, with 12 bases between. From germline, CDR1 is SNHLY and CDR2 FYNNEI. This CDR3 is CASSDQGSGEAFF. The CDR3, as DNA: TGTGCCAGCAGTGATCAGGGGTCGGGTGAAGCTTTCTTT.

This clonotype has at least ten counts. The V gene is TRBV7-8, the J gene TRBJ2-7; D call uncertain. Germline-derived CDR1 and CDR2 are SGHVS and FQNEAQ. Trimming stripped 5 bases from V and 3 bases from J, with 11 bases between. This CDR3 contains 13 residues. Here the CDR3 reads CASSPLIDYEQYF. The CDR3 DNA reads as TGTGCCAGCAGCCCCTTAATTGACTACGAGCAGTACTTC.

The chain couples TRBV9 to TRBJ1-2, with D unresolved. The germline CDR1 and CDR2 sequences are SGDLS and YYNGEE. Trimming took 0 bases from V and 3 from J, leaving 9 bases between them. CDR3 length: 14 residues. CDR3 protein: CASSVEPGYYGYTF. The CDR3 DNA sequence: TGTGCCAGCAGCGTAGAGCCGGGCTACTATGGCTACACCTTC.

The chain recombines TRBV20-1 with TRBJ2-5; 12 bases are shared with TRBD2. The V gene end was trimmed by 5 bases and the J gene end by 0 bases; junction bases not matched to a gene: 7. The CDR3 loop spans 16 amino acids. Germline values: CDR1 DFQATT, CDR2 SNEGSKA (reference sequence). This CDR3 reads CSALWTSGAYQETQYF. The CDR3 DNA follows: TGCAGTGCTCTCTGGACTAGCGGGGCGTACCAAGAGACCCAGTACTTC.

CDR3 nucleotides: TGTGCCAGCAGCGGGGTGGGGGCTTTCGGTACTGAAGCTTTCTTT. This codes for CASSGVGAFGTEAFF. The chain is built from TRBV7-9 and TRBJ1-1; tentatively, D is TRBD1 (6 bases). Germline V gene data show CDR1 as SEHNR and CDR2 as FQNEAQ (reference sequence). Deletions cut 5 bases from V and 5 bases from J, with 18 bases between. This CDR3 is 15 amino acids long.